This T cell receptor beta chain was identified in a study of T-cell reconstitution after alpha-beta-depleted transplantation in children. This clonotype came up a few times. The antigen is not known. The CDR3 is made up of 15 amino acids. Deletions cut 4 bases from V and 2 bases from J, with 14 bases between. The germline V gene has CDR1 ENHRY and CDR2 SYGVKD. Regarding the study as a whole: T-cell numbers and diversity one year post-transplant derived largely from freshly generated T cells. Several hundred expanded graft clones reportedly supplied alpha-beta T cells about two months after transplant. The study traced high day-60 TCRbeta diversity in some patients to surviving recipient T cells and thymic progenitors.

Preparing the TCRbeta library involved the use of unique molecular identifiers. TCRdb called the PCR reads again in MiXCR, with one record for every CDR3 protein. Here the sample spans some 550,000 distinct CDR3 sequences, more than 20% being singletons. The sample in question was PBMCs, mostly from graft donor cells, obtained 360 days after TCRalphabeta/CD19-depleted stem cell transplant. The source of this sequence is a boy under two years old who had a stem cell transplant for acute myeloid leukemia, so the T cells may come from the graft donor. The rearrangement joins TRBV10-3 to TRBJ2-5; no definite D call. CDR3: CAISGDEVGQETQYF. As DNA, the CDR3 is TGTGCCATCAGTGGGGATGAGGTGGGGCAAGAGACCCAGTACTTC.